This TCR beta chain was recorded in a study of regulatory T cells in long-lasting Graves disease. Overall study findings and caveats: Limited sample numbers may have lowered accuracy.

Through Arm-PCR of CDR3 regions and iRepertoire HTBI primers, TCR beta libraries were built. TCRdb itself ran the multiplex PCR reads through MiXCR, one entry per CDR3 protein. The sample contains 200,000 to 250,000 distinct CDR3 sequences, about 19% of which appear only once. This clonotype appeared many times. Its specificity is unknown. With 1 base removed from V and 5 bases from J, the gap between germline ends came to 12 bases. CDR1 is SGHKS and CDR2 is YYEKEE in the germline V gene (reference sequence). The CDR3 covers 14 residues. The time point was: newly diagnosed GD, antithyroid drugs for less than 3 months. PBMC-extracted RNA yielded the TCR library. An endocrinology department in Xi'an, China, recruited the patients. Another study also made use of these data, one on T cells in Graves' hyperthyroidism and ophthalmopathy.

Sequenced material: peripheral blood mononuclear cells (PBMCs), taken at new diagnosis, from a patient treated with antithyroid drugs. This sequence originates from a young woman with Graves disease. The chain joins TRBV5-5 to TRBJ1-1, with D maybe TRBD1 (6 bases). CDR3 sequence (DNA): TGTGCCAGCAGCTTGAGAGGGGGAGGAACTGAAGCTTTCTTT. Translating it yields CASSLRGGGTEAFF.